This T cell receptor (beta chain) was captured in a study of blood T cell repertoires in COVID-19. Germline CDR1 MNHEY, CDR2 SVGAGI. V shed 6 bases and J shed 6 bases, with 15 bases lying between them. There are 14 residues in the CDR3. Profiled with immunoSEQ multiplex PCR; TCRdb holds only in-frame clones, not every one. The sample shows tens of thousands of clones, 70% to 90% of them seen only once. The gene calls are TRBV6-5 and TRBJ2-1; weak D call: TRBD2 (5 bases). This receptor was obtained from a man aged 70-80 years with active COVID-19. The sample consisted of peripheral blood. The CDR3 sequence: CASSPDPAGNEQFF. The CDR3 DNA reads TGTGCCAGCAGCCCAGACCCCGCGGGCAATGAGCAGTTCTTC.